The rows below give T cell receptor beta chains drawn from one sample of a study of STAT5B mutations in CD4+ large granular lymphocyte leukemia. Method: immunoSEQ multiplex PCR; TCRdb's copy keeps in-frame clones and lacks some. Of 3,500 to 4,500 clones listed, 76% were seen once; the top ten hold around three quarters. Input material: PBMCs. Source of these receptors: a man in his 70s with CD4+ T-cell large granular lymphocyte leukemia. Both conserved end residues are part of each CDR3. A D gene is named only where the DNA matches it firmly. Not all rows give a size; the values are once, few, many and, for expanded clones, a class.

clone size: few
J gene: TRBJ1-2
CDR3 length: 15
D gene: -
V gene: TRBV7-3
CDR3 DNA: TGTGCCAGCAGCTTTTCCCCGGACAGTTCCTATGGCTACACCTTC
CDR3 protein: CASSFSPDSSYGYTF

clone size: once
J gene: TRBJ1-3
CDR3 length: 15
D gene: -
V gene: TRBV9
CDR3 DNA: TGTGCCAGCAGCGTAGGTGACAGCTCTGGAAACACCATATATTTT
CDR3 protein: CASSVGDSSGNTIYF

clone size: -
J gene: TRBJ2-7
CDR3 length: 14
D gene: -
V gene: TRBV4-1
CDR3 DNA: TGCGCCAGCAGCCATTCGGACGGTCGTTACGAGCAGTACTTC
CDR3 protein: CASSHSDGRYEQYF

clone size: -
J gene: TRBJ2-1
CDR3 length: 15
D gene: -
V gene: TRBV4-3
CDR3 DNA: TGCGCCAGCAGCCAAGATGGGGGATGGCGGCATGAGCAGTTCTTC
CDR3 protein: CASSQDGGWRHEQFF

clone size: -
J gene: TRBJ2-7
CDR3 length: 12
D gene: -
V gene: TRBV29-1
CDR3 DNA: TGCAGCGTTGAGGACCCGGCCTACGAGCAGTACTTC
CDR3 protein: CSVEDPAYEQYF

clone size: -
J gene: TRBJ1-3
CDR3 length: 13
D gene: TRBD1
V gene: TRBV11-2
CDR3 DNA: TGTGCCAGCAGCTATGGGACAGGCAGCACCATATATTTT
CDR3 protein: CASSYGTGSTIYF

clone size: -
J gene: TRBJ1-4
CDR3 length: 15
D gene: -
V gene: TRBV9
CDR3 DNA: TGTGCCAGCCCCCGAGGGGGTTTTTGGGATGAAAAACTGTTTTTT
CDR3 protein: CASPRGGFWDEKLFF

clone size: -
J gene: TRBJ1-2
CDR3 length: 14
D gene: TRBD1
V gene: TRBV4-2
CDR3 DNA: TGTGCCAGCAGCGCACGGACAGGGAACTATGGCTACACCTTC
CDR3 protein: CASSARTGNYGYTF

clone size: once
J gene: TRBJ2-7
CDR3 length: 14
D gene: -
V gene: TRBV11-3
CDR3 DNA: TGTGCCAGCAGCTTCGAGACTGGGAACTACGAGCAGTACTTC
CDR3 protein: CASSFETGNYEQYF

clone size: once
J gene: TRBJ2-1
CDR3 length: 10
D gene: -
V gene: TRBV20-1
CDR3 DNA: TGCAGTGCTGGGAATCTAGGGGAGTTCTTC
CDR3 protein: CSAGNLGEFF

clone size: once
J gene: TRBJ2-7
CDR3 length: 13
D gene: -
V gene: TRBV7-9
CDR3 DNA: TGTGCCAGCAGCTTAAGTGGGAGGATTGAGCAGTACTTC
CDR3 protein: CASSLSGRIEQYF

clone size: -
J gene: TRBJ2-1
CDR3 length: 14
D gene: -
V gene: TRBV11-2
CDR3 DNA: TGTGCCAGCAGCTTAGGCGGGTCCTACAATGAGCAGTTCTTC
CDR3 protein: CASSLGGSYNEQFF

clone size: few
J gene: TRBJ2-1
CDR3 length: 15
D gene: -
V gene: TRBV9
CDR3 DNA: TGTGCCAGCAGCGTAGACTCGAGCTCCTACAATGAGCAGTTCTTC
CDR3 protein: CASSVDSSSYNEQFF

clone size: -
J gene: TRBJ2-1
CDR3 length: 15
D gene: TRBD2
V gene: TRBV4-2
CDR3 DNA: TGTGCCAGCACTTGGGAGTGGGAGGGCGGCAATGAGCAGTTCTTC
CDR3 protein: CASTWEWEGGNEQFF

clone size: -
J gene: TRBJ2-3
CDR3 length: 15
D gene: -
V gene: TRBV9
CDR3 DNA: TGTGCCAGCAGCGCCCTAGTCATCGCGACAGATACGCAGTATTTT
CDR3 protein: CASSALVIATDTQYF

clone size: once
J gene: TRBJ2-7
CDR3 length: 11
D gene: TRBD1
V gene: TRBV5-1
CDR3 DNA: TGCGCCAGCAGCTTGGGACAGGGATGGTACTTC
CDR3 protein: CASSLGQGWYF

clone size: -
J gene: TRBJ2-1
CDR3 length: 16
D gene: -
V gene: TRBV4-1
CDR3 DNA: TGCGCCAGCAGCCAAGAGGGGTTAAGCTCCTACAATGAGCAGTTCTTC
CDR3 protein: CASSQEGLSSYNEQFF

clone size: -
J gene: TRBJ2-7
CDR3 length: 15
D gene: TRBD2
V gene: TRBV5-6
CDR3 DNA: TGTGCCAGCGCGTACACACAAGGGAGGGTTTACGAGCAGTACTTC
CDR3 protein: CASAYTQGRVYEQYF

clone size: -
J gene: TRBJ2-1
CDR3 length: 16
D gene: -
V gene: TRBV6-1
CDR3 DNA: TGTGCCAGCAGTGGGCAGAGGGTCACCTCCTACAATGAGCAGTTCTTC
CDR3 protein: CASSGQRVTSYNEQFF

clone size: -
J gene: TRBJ2-7
CDR3 length: 11
D gene: -
V gene: TRBV5-6
CDR3 DNA: TGTGCCAGCAGCTTTAGCTACGAGCAGTACTTC
CDR3 protein: CASSFSYEQYF

clone size: -
J gene: TRBJ2-1
CDR3 length: 14
D gene: -
V gene: TRBV4-1
CDR3 DNA: TGCGCCAGCAGCCAGGGGGGTTCCTACAATGAGCAGTTCTTC
CDR3 protein: CASSQGGSYNEQFF

clone size: -
J gene: TRBJ1-1
CDR3 length: 11
D gene: -
V gene: TRBV5-6
CDR3 DNA: TGTGCCAGCAGTCTAAGCACTGAAGCTTTCTTT
CDR3 protein: CASSLSTEAFF